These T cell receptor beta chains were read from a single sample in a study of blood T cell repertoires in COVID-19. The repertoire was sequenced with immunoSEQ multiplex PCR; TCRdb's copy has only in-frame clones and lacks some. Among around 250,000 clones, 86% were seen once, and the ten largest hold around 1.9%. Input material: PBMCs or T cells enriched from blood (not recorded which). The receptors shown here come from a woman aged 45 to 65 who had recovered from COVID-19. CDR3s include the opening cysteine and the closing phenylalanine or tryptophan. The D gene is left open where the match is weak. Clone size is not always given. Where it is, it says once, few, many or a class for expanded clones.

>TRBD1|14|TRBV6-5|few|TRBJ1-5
CASSYSTGGRPQHF
TGTGCCAGCAGTTACTCTACAGGGGGGAGGCCCCAGCATTTT
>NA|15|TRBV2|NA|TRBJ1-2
CASSEWSGVDYGYTF
TGTGCCAGCAGTGAATGGTCGGGAGTCGACTATGGCTACACCTTC
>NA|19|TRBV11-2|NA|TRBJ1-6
CASSSKTQGSRSYNSPLHF
TGTGCCAGCAGCTCCAAAACCCAGGGGAGTCGGTCCTATAATTCACCCCTCCACTTT
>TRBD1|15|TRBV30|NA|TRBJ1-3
CAWSVQTGPGNTIYF
TGTGCCTGGAGTGTACAGACAGGGCCTGGAAACACCATATATTTT
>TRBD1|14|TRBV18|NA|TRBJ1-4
CASSLGQGSEKLFF
TGTGCCAGCTCACTGGGACAGGGGAGTGAAAAACTGTTTTTT
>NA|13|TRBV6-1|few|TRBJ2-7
CASSEARGYEQYF
TGTGCCAGCAGTGAAGCCCGGGGCTACGAGCAGTACTTC
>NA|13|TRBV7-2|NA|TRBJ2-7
CASSDLLSGEQYF
TGTGCCAGCAGCGACCTTTTGTCGGGGGAGCAGTACTTC
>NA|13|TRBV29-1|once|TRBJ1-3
CSVDTGAGNTIYF
TGCAGCGTTGATACAGGCGCTGGAAACACCATATATTTT
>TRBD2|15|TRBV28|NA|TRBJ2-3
CASSLGGRGTDTQYF
TGTGCCAGCAGTTTAGGCGGGAGGGGGACAGATACGCAGTATTTT
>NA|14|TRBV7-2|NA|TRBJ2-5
CASSFTGHQETQYF
TGTGCCAGCAGCTTTACAGGGCACCAAGAGACCCAGTACTTC
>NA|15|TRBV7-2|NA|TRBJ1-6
CASTYWDIYNSPLHF
TGTGCCAGCACCTACTGGGACATCTATAATTCACCCCTCCACTTT
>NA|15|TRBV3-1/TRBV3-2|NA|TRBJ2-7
CASSPVPGNGMEQYF
TGTGCCAGCAGCCCAGTCCCAGGGAACGGTATGGAGCAGTACTTC
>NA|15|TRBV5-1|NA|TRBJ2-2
CASSLQGPNTGELFF
TGCGCCAGCAGCTTGCAGGGTCCGAACACCGGGGAGCTGTTTTTT
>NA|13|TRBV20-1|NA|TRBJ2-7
CSASSSQGWEQYF
TGCAGTGCTAGTTCTTCCCAGGGTTGGGAGCAGTACTTC
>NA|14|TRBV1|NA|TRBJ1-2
CTSSGRGARMFDTF
TGCACCAGCAGTGGTCGGGGGGCCCGAATGTTCGACACCTTC
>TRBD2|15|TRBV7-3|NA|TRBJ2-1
CASSSGLAGYNEQFF
TGTGCCAGCAGCTCCGGACTAGCGGGTTACAATGAGCAGTTCTTC
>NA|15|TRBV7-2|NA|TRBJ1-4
CASSFNGGISEKLFF
TGTGCCAGCAGCTTTAATGGGGGGATCAGTGAAAAACTGTTTTTT
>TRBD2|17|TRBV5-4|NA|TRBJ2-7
CASSPGLAGLSSYEQYF
TGTGCCAGCAGCCCTGGACTAGCGGGCCTTAGCTCCTACGAGCAGTACTTC
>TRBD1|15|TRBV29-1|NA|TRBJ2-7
CSAQEETGGSYEQYF
TGCAGCGCCCAAGAAGAGACAGGGGGGTCCTACGAGCAGTACTTC
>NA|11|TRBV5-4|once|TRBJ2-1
CASSLRSEQFF
TGTGCCAGCAGCCTGAGGAGTGAGCAGTTCTTC
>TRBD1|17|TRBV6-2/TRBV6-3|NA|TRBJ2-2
CASSYYNRGATSGELFF
TGTGCCAGCAGTTACTACAACAGGGGCGCAACGTCCGGGGAGCTGTTTTTT
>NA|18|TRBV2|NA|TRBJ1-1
CASSEAVFLGAVNTEAFF
TGTGCCAGCAGTGAAGCGGTTTTTTTGGGGGCGGTGAACACTGAAGCTTTCTTT
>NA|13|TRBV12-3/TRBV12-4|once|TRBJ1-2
CASTQARSKGYTF
TGTGCCAGCACTCAAGCCCGTTCGAAGGGCTACACCTTC
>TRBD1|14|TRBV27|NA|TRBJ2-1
CASSLGTANNEQFF
TGTGCCAGCAGTTTGGGGACAGCAAACAATGAGCAGTTCTTC
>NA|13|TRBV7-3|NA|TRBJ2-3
CASSPTGEDTQYF
TGTGCCAGCAGCCCGACGGGGGAAGATACGCAGTATTTT
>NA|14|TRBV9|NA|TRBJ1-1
CASSTRGSHTEAFF
TGTGCCAGCAGCACCAGGGGATCCCACACTGAAGCTTTCTTT
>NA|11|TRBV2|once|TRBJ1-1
CASGGETEAFF
TGTGCCAGCGGAGGGGAAACTGAAGCTTTCTTT
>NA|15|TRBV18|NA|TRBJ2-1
CASSPPGHGNNEQFF
TGTGCCAGCTCACCACCGGGCCACGGGAACAATGAGCAGTTCTTC
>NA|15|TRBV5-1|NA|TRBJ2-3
CASSLSTGRSDTQYF
TGCGCCAGCAGCTTGTCCACAGGGAGATCAGATACGCAGTATTTT
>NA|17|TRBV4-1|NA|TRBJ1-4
CASSQRSTQGTNEKLFF
TGCGCCAGCAGCCAGCGGTCCACACAGGGCACTAATGAAAAACTGTTTTTT
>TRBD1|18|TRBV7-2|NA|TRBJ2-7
CASSLGASQHRGTYEQYF
TGTGCCAGCAGCTTAGGCGCCAGCCAACACAGGGGAACCTACGAGCAGTACTTC
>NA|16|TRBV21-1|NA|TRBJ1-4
CASSRRTQRINEKLFF
TGTGCCAGCAGCAGGAGGACCCAACGGATTAATGAAAAACTGTTTTTT
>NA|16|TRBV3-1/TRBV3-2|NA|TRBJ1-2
CASSQVSFPAPYGYTF
TGTGCCAGCAGCCAAGTTAGTTTTCCTGCCCCCTATGGCTACACCTTC
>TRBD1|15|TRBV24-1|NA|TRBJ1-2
CATSDGTGSNYGYTF
TGTGCCACCAGTGATGGGACAGGCTCTAACTATGGCTACACCTTC
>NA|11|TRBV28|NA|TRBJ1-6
CASSLRGSLHF
TGTGCCAGCAGTTTGCGGGGCTCCCTCCACTTT
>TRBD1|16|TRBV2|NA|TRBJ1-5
CASRGVRGPGNQPQHF
TGTGCCAGCAGGGGCGTAAGGGGGCCTGGCAATCAGCCCCAGCATTTT
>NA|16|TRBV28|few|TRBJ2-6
CASSLRLLSGANVLTF
TGTGCCAGCAGCCTTAGATTACTCTCTGGGGCCAACGTCCTGACTTTC
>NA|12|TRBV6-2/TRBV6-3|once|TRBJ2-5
CASSYSRETQYF
TGTGCCAGCAGTTACTCGAGAGAGACCCAGTACTTC
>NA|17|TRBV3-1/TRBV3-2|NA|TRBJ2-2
CASSQAGREAGTGELFF
TGTGCCAGCAGCCAAGCGGGGCGGGAAGCCGGCACCGGGGAGCTGTTTTTT